The clone carrying this T cell receptor beta chain has more than one count but fewer than ten. TCRdb's table, derived via immunoSEQ multiplex PCR, lists solely in-frame clones and lacks some. The sample carries some 170,000 clones, over 80% recorded once. These data originate in a study of blood T cell repertoires in COVID-19. In the study overall: COVID-19 samples from acute and convalescent phases originated in the United States, Italy and Spain. Sample material is recorded as cDNA or gDNA derived from T cells, B-cell-depleted T cells, or PBMCs.

The CDR3 sequence is 13 residues long. Trimming cost V 2 bases and J 4 bases, with 9 bases left between them. The germline V gene has CDR1 SGDLS and CDR2 YYNGEE. The clonotype comes from a woman of 80 years or more with active or convalescent COVID-19. The sample was peripheral blood. This chain connects TRBV9 to TRBJ2-5; no definite D call. The CDR3, as DNA: TGTGCCAGCAGCGTTCGCCCAGGAGAGACCCAGTACTTC. Translation: CASSVRPGETQYF.